This T cell receptor beta chain was sequenced during a study of T-cell memory formation after mild COVID-19 (dated by TCRdb to the early 2020s). In terms of the full investigation: Most TCR sequence clusters were specific to one of the two donors. Longitudinal TCRalpha and TCRbeta repertoire sequencing tracked T-cell clones expanding and contracting after mild COVID-19 in a couple of donors. The cohort was made up of two young adult volunteers, one female and one male, who were previously healthy.

PBMCs were isolated by Ficoll-Paque density gradient centrifugation. This sample was sequenced with an Illumina NovaSeq 6000. TCRalpha and TCRbeta cDNA libraries were built by 5'RACE with constant-segment primers, adding sample barcodes and unique molecular identifiers. RNA was extracted from every sample with Trizol reagent. Library amplification was performed in two PCR steps, and a second sample barcode and Illumina TruSeq adapters were introduced in the second step. Sequencing of libraries was performed on an Illumina NovaSeq with 2 x 150 bp paired-end reads. Under the source paper's analysis protocol: With migec v1.2.7, reads were demultiplexed and then collapsed into UMI-guided consensus sequences. Using mixcr v2.1.11, UMI consensuses were aligned to TRA and TRB V and J templates and then assembled into clonotypes. A clonotype was counted as expanded or contracted only when both edgeR and NoisET called the clonotype significant, with the noise models trained on biological replicates. For edgeR calls, a false discovery rate-adjusted p below 0.01 and a log2 fold-change threshold of 1 were applied. As an exploratory analysis of dynamics, PCA with hierarchical clustering was applied to max-normalized trajectories of the 1000 most abundant clonotypes. Separately sequenced CD4+ and CD8+ repertoires were used to assign a CD4 or CD8 phenotype to each responding clone. TCRdb took the public reads, trimmed them with fastp at Q25, ran MiXCR for clone calling and kept in-frame beta chains. Every CDR3 protein is listed once, alongside the most common genes and DNA of its rows. What appears here as the V and J calls and clone size reflects TCRdb's work, not the paper's. For this sample the table gives hundreds of thousands of distinct CDR3 sequences, of which roughly an eighth were detected only once. The top ten hold about 20% of the sample.

The germline ends are 15 bases apart after V is trimmed by 0 bases and J by 8 bases. Reading the germline V gene gives CDR1 SGHRS and CDR2 YFSETQ. CDR3 length: 16 amino acids, cysteine to phenylalanine. Only the CDR3 portion is preserved as DNA: 48 bases, with reading frame beginning at the first base. Overall study results and their limits: Whether the second-wave clones peaking on day 37 were SARS-CoV-2 specific was not confirmed. Clones that contracted from day 15 to 85 showed balanced CD4/CD8 phenotypes, whereas a second wave of clones that expanded from day 15 to 37 leaned towards CD4+. The detection of some responding clones in pre-infection memory suggests that pre-existing cross-reactive memory T cells joined the SARS-CoV-2 response. Only two mild cases were covered in the study, and larger cohorts including severe cases with pre-infection samples were considered necessary. Contracting CD4+ clones turned up mainly in the CM and EM memory subsets, whereas EMRA was where CD8+ clones were enriched.

This clonotype was detected only a few times. Its cognate antigen has yet to be identified. Per-nucleotide qualities are absent, and no much larger clonotype sits a single base away. Sequenced sample: PBMCs or a T cell subset sorted from them (not recorded which). The rearrangement joined TRBV5-1 to TRBJ1-6; possibly the D gene is TRBD1, per 5 matching bases. The sequence was obtained from a man aged 18 to 30 who had mild COVID-19 (a few samples of this study predate the infection). The sample titles of this study are shuffled in the database, so cell type and time point are left out; the donor was told from shared clones. The DNA reads as follows: TGCGCCAGCAGCTTGGACGGGGACGCCGGGCATTCACCCCTCCACTTT. It encodes CASSLDGDAGHSPLHF.